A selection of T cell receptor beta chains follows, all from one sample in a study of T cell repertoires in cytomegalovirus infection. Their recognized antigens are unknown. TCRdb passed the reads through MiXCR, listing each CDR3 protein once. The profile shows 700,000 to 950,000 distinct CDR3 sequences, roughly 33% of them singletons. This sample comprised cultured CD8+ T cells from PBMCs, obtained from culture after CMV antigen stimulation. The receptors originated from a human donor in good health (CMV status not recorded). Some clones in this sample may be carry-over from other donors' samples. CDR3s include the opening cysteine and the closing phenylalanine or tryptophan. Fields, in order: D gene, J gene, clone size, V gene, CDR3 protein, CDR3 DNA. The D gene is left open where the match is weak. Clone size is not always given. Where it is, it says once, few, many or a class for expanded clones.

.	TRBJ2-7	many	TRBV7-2	CASSLDRASPYEQYF	TGTGCCAGCAGCTTGGACCGGGCCTCCCCCTACGAGCAGTACTTC
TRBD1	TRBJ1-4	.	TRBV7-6	CASSQTGEKLFF	TGTGCCAGCAGCCAGACAGGGGAAAAACTGTTTTTT
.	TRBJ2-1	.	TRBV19	CASSIIGTGNEQFF	TGTGCCAGTAGTATTATAGGGACCGGGAATGAGCAGTTCTTC
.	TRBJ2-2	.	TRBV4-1	CASSQDKRGPPSELFF	TGCGCCAGCAGCCAAGATAAACGGGGGCCCCCTTCGGAGCTGTTTTTT
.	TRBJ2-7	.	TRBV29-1	CSVVVYEQYF	TGCAGCGTGGTGGTTTACGAGCAGTACTTC
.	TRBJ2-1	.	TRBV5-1	CASTQTGGVLDEQFF	TGCGCCAGCACCCAGACGGGCGGCGTATTGGATGAGCAGTTCTTC
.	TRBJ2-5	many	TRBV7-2	CASSLEGGVETQYF	TGTGCCAGCAGCTTAGAAGGGGGGGTAGAGACCCAGTACTTC
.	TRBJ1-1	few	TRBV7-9	CASIGHFSAEAFF	TGTGCCAGCATCGGGCATTTCTCGGCTGAAGCTTTCTTT
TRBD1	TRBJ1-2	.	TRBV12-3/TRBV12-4	CASSPRDRAYVGYTF	TGTGCCAGCAGTCCAAGGGACAGGGCGTATGTTGGCTACACCTTC
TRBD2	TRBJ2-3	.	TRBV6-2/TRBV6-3	CASSSLAGETDTQYF	TGTGCCAGCAGTTCCCTAGCGGGGGAGACAGATACGCAGTATTTT
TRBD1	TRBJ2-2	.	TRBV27	CASRGGAYTGELFF	TGTGCCAGCAGAGGGGGCGCCTACACCGGGGAGCTGTTTTTT
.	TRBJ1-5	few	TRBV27	CASSPQASNQPQHF	TGTGCCAGCAGTCCACAGGCATCTAATCAGCCCCAGCATTTT
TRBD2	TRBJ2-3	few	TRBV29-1	CSVHGQTSEGLDTQYF	TGCAGCGTTCACGGCCAAACTAGCGAAGGATTAGATACGCAGTATTTT
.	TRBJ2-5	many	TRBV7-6	CASSLLHETQYF	TGTGCCAGCAGCTTACTTCATGAGACCCAGTACTTC
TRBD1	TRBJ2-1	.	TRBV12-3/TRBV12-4	CASSRSGTGANEQFF	TGTGCCAGCAGTAGGTCCGGGACAGGGGCCAATGAGCAGTTCTTC
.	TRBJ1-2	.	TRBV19	CASSPSGQGAYGYTF	TGTGCCAGTAGCCCCTCCGGGCAGGGTGCCTATGGCTACACCTTC
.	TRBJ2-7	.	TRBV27	CASRTFGTPLVREQYF	TGTGCCAGCAGAACCTTTGGGACACCACTGGTCCGCGAGCAGTACTTC
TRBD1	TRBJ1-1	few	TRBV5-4	CASSRTQGDNTEAFF	TGTGCCAGCAGCCGCACCCAGGGGGATAACACTGAAGCTTTCTTT
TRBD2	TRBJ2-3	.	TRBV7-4	CSHYGGTFTDTQYF	TGTTCTCATTACGGGGGGACCTTCACAGATACGCAGTATTTT
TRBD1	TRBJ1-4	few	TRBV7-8	CASSLANRGPEKLFF	TGTGCCAGCAGCTTAGCGAACAGGGGGCCTGAAAAACTGTTTTTT
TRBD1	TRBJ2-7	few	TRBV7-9	CASSLQGAAYEQYF	TGTGCCAGCAGCCTCCAGGGGGCTGCCTACGAGCAGTACTTC
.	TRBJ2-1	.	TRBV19	CASSPTGWSRDEQFF	TGTGCCAGTAGTCCTACAGGGTGGTCTCGCGATGAGCAGTTCTTC
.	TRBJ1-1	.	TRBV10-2	CASSESPAGTEAFF	TGCGCCAGCAGTGAGTCGCCGGCAGGAACTGAAGCTTTCTTT
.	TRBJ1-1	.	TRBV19	CASIMGQGTNYAFF	TGTGCCAGTATTATGGGTCAGGGAACGAACTACGCTTTCTTT
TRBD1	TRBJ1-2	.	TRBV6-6	CASRLQGAGYGYTF	TGTGCCAGCAGACTACAGGGGGCAGGCTATGGCTACACCTTC
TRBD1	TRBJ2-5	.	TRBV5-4	CASSGGTGEETQYF	TGTGCCAGCAGCGGCGGGACAGGGGAAGAGACCCAGTACTTC
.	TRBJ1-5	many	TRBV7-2	CASSGPQSNQPQHF	TGTGCCAGCAGCGGACCACAGAGCAATCAGCCCCAGCATTTT
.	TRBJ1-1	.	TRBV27	CASSLWPGAGNTEAFF	TGTGCCAGCAGTTTATGGCCTGGGGCGGGGAACACTGAAGCTTTCTTT
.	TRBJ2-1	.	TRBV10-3	CAISELYNEQFF	TGTGCCATCAGTGAGCTATACAATGAGCAGTTCTTC
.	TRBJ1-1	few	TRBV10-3	CAISEPGGSTEAFF	TGTGCCATCAGTGAGCCAGGCGGATCCACTGAAGCTTTCTTT
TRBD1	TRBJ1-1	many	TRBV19	CASSGPGQGATEAFF	TGTGCCAGTAGTGGACCGGGACAGGGCGCCACTGAAGCTTTCTTT
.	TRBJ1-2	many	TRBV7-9	CASSPGQRENYGYTF	TGTGCCAGCAGCCCCGGACAGAGAGAAAACTATGGCTACACCTTC
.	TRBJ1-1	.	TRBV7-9	CASRQGQNTEAFF	TGTGCCAGCAGACAGGGTCAGAACACTGAAGCTTTCTTT
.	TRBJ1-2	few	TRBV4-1	CASSQVGQLYGYTF	TGCGCCAGCAGCCAGGTCGGACAGCTGTATGGCTACACCTTC
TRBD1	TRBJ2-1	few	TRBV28	CASSLSGQGLYNEQFF	TGTGCCAGCAGTTTATCGGGACAGGGACTTTACAATGAGCAGTTCTTC
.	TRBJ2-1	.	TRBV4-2	CASSQEGGTFNEQFF	TGTGCCAGCAGCCAAGAAGGAGGGACTTTCAATGAGCAGTTCTTC
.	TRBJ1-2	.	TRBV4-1	CASSQVGIKDYNYGYTF	TGCGCCAGCAGCCAAGTAGGGATTAAGGATTATAACTATGGCTACACCTTC
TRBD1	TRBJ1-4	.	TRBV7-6	CTSSKTSGTANEKLFF	TGTACCAGCAGCAAAACTTCCGGGACAGCTAATGAAAAACTGTTTTTT
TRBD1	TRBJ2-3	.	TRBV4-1	CASGTGPSTDTQYF	TGCGCCAGCGGGACAGGGCCTAGCACAGATACGCAGTATTTT
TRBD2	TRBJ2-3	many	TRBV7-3	CASSLGSGGYTDTQYF	TGTGCCAGCAGCTTAGGTTCCGGGGGGTACACAGATACGCAGTATTTT
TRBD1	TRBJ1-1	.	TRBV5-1	CASSLGQGASEAFF	TGCGCCAGCAGCTTGGGACAGGGGGCTAGTGAAGCTTTCTTT
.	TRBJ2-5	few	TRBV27	CASSLLGTGQETQYF	TGTGCCAGTAGTCTCCTCGGGACGGGACAAGAGACCCAGTACTTC
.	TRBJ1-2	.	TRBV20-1	CSARAGYTF	TGCAGTGCTAGGGCTGGCTACACCTTC
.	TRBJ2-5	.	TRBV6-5	CASRTAIQETQYF	TGTGCCAGCAGGACGGCCATCCAAGAGACCCAGTACTTC
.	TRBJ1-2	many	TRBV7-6	CASTPERGGYGYTF	TGTGCCAGCACCCCCGAGCGGGGGGGCTATGGCTACACCTTC
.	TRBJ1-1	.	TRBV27	CASSLSTSPGNTEAFF	TGTGCCAGCAGTTTATCGACTTCCCCGGGGAACACTGAAGCTTTCTTT
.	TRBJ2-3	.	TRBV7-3	CASSSASTDTQYF	TGTGCCAGCAGTTCCGCTAGCACAGATACGCAGTATTTT
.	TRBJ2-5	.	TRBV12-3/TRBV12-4	CASSSPGAGEETQYF	TGTGCCAGCAGTTCACCGGGAGCCGGGGAAGAGACCCAGTACTTC
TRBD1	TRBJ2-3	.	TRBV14	CASSQVTGGVSTDTQYF	TGTGCCAGCAGCCAAGTTACAGGGGGCGTTAGCACAGATACGCAGTATTTT